This TCR beta chain was retrieved from a study of human T cells and chemical hapten exposure. Germline trimming cut 7 bases from V and 5 bases from J; bases unmatched to any gene: 6. The CDR3 totals 13 residues. From germline, CDR1 is SQVTM and CDR2 ANQGSEA. This clonotype was found a few times. Sequencing started from total RNA isolated from unfractionated whole blood. Individual cDNA molecules (in the library) carried attached unique molecular identifiers. Original methodology: 96,000 or so TCRs per sample was the median, with a range of roughly 23,224 to 750,000. TCRdb reprocessed the 5' RACE reads via MiXCR and lists one record per CDR3 protein. These V and J calls are TCRdb output, not the study's own analysis. The sample contains about 81,000 distinct CDR3 sequences, approximately 15% of which appear only once.

This TCR was sampled from a female donor in good health. The chain carries TRBV29-1 and TRBJ1-1, with TRBD1 matching 11 bases. The CDR3 DNA sequence: TGCAGCGCTGGGACAGGGGGAGGAACTGAAGCTTTCTTT. It encodes CSAGTGGGTEAFF.